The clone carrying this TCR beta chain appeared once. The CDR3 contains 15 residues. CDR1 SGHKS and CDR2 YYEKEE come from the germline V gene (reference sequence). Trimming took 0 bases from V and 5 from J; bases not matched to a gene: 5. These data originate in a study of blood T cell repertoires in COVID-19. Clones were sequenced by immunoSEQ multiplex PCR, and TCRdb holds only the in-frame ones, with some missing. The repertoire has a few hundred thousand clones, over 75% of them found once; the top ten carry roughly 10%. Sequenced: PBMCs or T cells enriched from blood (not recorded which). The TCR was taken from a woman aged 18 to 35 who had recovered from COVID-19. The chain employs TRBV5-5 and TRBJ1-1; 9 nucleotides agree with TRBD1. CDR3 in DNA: TGTGCCAGCAGCTTGGAGGGACAGGGATGGACTGAAGCTTTCTTT. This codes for CASSLEGQGWTEAFF.